This T cell receptor beta chain emerged from a study of post-analysis software for immune sequencing data. With respect to this clonotype: Antigen unknown.

CDR3 length equals 14 residues. Germline CDR1 is SGDLS and CDR2 is YYNGEE. The library was made from cDNA and included unique molecular identifiers. Some 500,000 cDNA molecules were obtained per 1 to 10 million input T cells. In TCRdb, the PCR reads were re-called with MiXCR into one record per CDR3 protein. The data hold 800,000 to 950,000 distinct CDR3 sequences, with around 50% observed a single time. Study conclusions and caveats: TRBV5-6, TRBV5-1 and TRBV20-1 were among roughly 5 TRBV segments more frequent in patients than controls.

The sequence came from a girl aged 5-17 years with multiple sclerosis. V and J are TRBV9 and TRBJ2-1; D gene unclear. The J call may not be correct, given that the DNA end is closer to TRBJ2-7. Sequenced input: blood. In DNA, the CDR3 is TGTGCCAGCAGCGAGGCCTTGGCCCCCTACGAGCAGTACTTC. It codes for CASSEALAPYEQYF.